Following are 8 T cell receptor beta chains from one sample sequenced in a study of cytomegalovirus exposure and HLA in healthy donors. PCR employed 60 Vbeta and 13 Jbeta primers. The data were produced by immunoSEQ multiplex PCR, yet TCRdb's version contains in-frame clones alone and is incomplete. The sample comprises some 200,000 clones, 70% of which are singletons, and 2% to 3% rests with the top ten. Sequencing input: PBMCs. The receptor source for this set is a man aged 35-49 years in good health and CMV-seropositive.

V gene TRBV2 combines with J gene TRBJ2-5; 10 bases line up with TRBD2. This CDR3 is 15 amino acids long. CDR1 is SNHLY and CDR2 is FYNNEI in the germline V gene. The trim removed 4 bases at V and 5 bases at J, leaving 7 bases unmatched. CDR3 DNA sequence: TGTGCCAGCAGTGGGGAGCGGGGGGGCTCGGAGACCCAGTACTTC. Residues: CASSGERGGSETQYF.

In DNA, the CDR3 is TGTGCCATCAGTGCGAGGGACAGGGTTGGCACAGATACGCAGTATTTT. Protein product: CAISARDRVGTDTQYF. The chain recombines TRBV10-3 with TRBJ2-3; 9 nucleotides agree with TRBD1. From germline, CDR1 is ENHRY and CDR2 SYGVKD. The V and J ends lost 4 bases and 1 base, in that order; junction bases with no gene match: 6. CDR3 length: 16 amino acids.

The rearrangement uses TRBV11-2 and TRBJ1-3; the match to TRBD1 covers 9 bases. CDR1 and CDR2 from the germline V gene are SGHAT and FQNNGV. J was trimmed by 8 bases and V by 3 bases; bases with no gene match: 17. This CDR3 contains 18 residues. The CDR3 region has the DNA TGTGCCAGCAGCTTCTCCCCATTGAAGAGGACAGGGGCGTACACCATATATTTT. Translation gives CASSFSPLKRTGAYTIYF.

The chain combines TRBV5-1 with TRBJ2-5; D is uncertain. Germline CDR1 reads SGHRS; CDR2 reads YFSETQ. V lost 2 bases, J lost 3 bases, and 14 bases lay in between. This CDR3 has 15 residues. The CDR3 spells CASSFGVGPEETQYF. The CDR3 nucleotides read TGCGCCAGCAGCTTTGGTGTCGGTCCCGAAGAGACCCAGTACTTC.

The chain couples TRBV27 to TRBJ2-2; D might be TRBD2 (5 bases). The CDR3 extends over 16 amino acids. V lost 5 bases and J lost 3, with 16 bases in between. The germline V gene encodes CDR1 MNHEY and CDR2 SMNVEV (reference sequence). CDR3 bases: TGTGCCAGCAGTCCCACCCCGGGGTTATACACCGGGGAGCTGTTTTTT. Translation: CASSPTPGLYTGELFF.

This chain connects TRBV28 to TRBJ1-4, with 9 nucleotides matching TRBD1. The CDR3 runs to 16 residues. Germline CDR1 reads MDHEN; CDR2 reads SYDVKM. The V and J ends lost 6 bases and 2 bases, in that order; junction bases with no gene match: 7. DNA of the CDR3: TGTGCCAGCAGCCTCTACAGGGGGCAGACTAATGAAAAACTGTTTTTT. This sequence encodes CASSLYRGQTNEKLFF. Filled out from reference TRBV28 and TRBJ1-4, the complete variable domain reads DVKVTQSSRYLVKRTGEKVFLECVQDMDHENMFWYRQDPGLGLRLIYFSYDVKMKEKGDIPEGYSVSREKKERFSLILESASTNQTSMYLCASSLYRGQTNEKLFFGSGTQLSVL.

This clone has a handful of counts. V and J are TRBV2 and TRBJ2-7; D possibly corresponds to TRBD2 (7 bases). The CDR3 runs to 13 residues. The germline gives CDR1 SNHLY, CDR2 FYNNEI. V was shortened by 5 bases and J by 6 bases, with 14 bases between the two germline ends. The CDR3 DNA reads TGTGCCAGCAGTCGAGGGGGGGCCCGCGAGCAGTACTTC. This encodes CASSRGGAREQYF.

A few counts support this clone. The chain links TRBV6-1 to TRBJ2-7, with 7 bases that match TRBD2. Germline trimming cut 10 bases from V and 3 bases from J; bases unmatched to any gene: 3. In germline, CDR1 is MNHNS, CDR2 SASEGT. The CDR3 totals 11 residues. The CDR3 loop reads CAIGTNYEQYF. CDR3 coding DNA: TGTGCCATCGGGACTAACTACGAGCAGTACTTC.